The 2 T cell receptor beta chains below were found in one sample sequenced in a study of cytomegalovirus exposure and HLA in healthy donors. TCRdb's table, derived via immunoSEQ multiplex PCR, lists solely in-frame clones and lacks some. The sample holds about 160,000 clones, under 95% seen once. Sequenced input: PBMCs. The receptors shown here come from a woman under 30 in good health and CMV-seropositive.

The gene calls are TRBV7-3 and TRBJ2-3, with D possibly matching TRBD2 (6 bases). CDR3 length: 17 amino acids. The germline V gene encodes CDR1 SGHTA and CDR2 FQGTGA. The V end was cut by 5 bases, the J end by 3 bases, with 21 bases between. The CDR3: CASSRRALLRDTDTQYF. DNA for the CDR3: TGTGCCAGCAGCCGGAGGGCCCTCTTAAGAGATACAGATACGCAGTATTTT.

J is TRBJ2-1 and V is TRBV29-1, with a possible D match to TRBD2 (5 bases). Germline CDR1 and CDR2: SQVTM and ANQGSEA. V was cut by 6 bases and J by 3 bases, with 12 bases left in between. The CDR3 consists of 13 residues. The CDR3 protein is CSVLFGDYNEQFF. The CDR3 DNA sequence: TGCAGCGTCCTCTTCGGGGACTACAATGAGCAGTTCTTC.